These 30 T cell receptor beta chains share one sample of origin, sequenced in a study of beta chain features in type 1 diabetes. The authors reverse transcribed all of the isolated RNA, so sequencing captured expressed TCRB transcripts. Measured with immunoSEQ multiplex PCR; TCRdb has only the in-frame clones, and not every one. The sample shows under 300,000 clones, about 7.8% of them seen only once. The source material was central memory CD4+ T cells from blood. The receptors were sampled from a young woman in good health.

This clone was counted ten times or more. The chain links TRBV5-8 to TRBJ2-1, with 7 positions matching TRBD1. The CDR3 loop spans 16 amino acids. Germline CDR1 and CDR2: SGHTS and YDEGEE. The ends lost 10 bases at V and 10 bases at J; junction bases unmatched: 23. The DNA of the CDR3 is TGTGCCGCCTTCAGCGGTCTACAGGGGCAACATTGGGAGCAGTTCTTC. This gives the protein CAAFSGLQGQHWEQFF.

This clone was seen repeatedly, ten times or more. Other DNA sequences in the same sample also yield this CDR3. The chain combines TRBV7-2 with TRBJ2-1; D uncertain. The CDR3 sequence is 11 residues long. Germline CDR1 reads SGHTA; CDR2 reads FQGNSA. V lost 3 bases to trimming and J lost 7 bases, with 4 bases between them. In nucleotides, the CDR3 is TGTGCCAGCAGCTTGTTGAATGAGCAGTTCTTC. It yields the protein CASSLLNEQFF.

This clone has just a few counts. The V gene is TRBV9, the J gene TRBJ2-5, with TRBD1 matching over 8 bases. Germline values: CDR1 SGDLS, CDR2 YYNGEE. The CDR3 runs to 15 residues. V lost 1 base and J lost 4; bases outside the gene matches: 6. CDR3 DNA: TGTGCCAGCAGCGTAACCGGACAGGGTGGAGAGACCCAGTACTTC. Protein sequence: CASSVTGQGGETQYF.

The chain is built from TRBV25-1 and TRBJ1-2; TRBD1 matches at 7 bases. V was pared by 4 bases and J by 4 bases, with 6 bases of the junction left unmatched. CDR1 is MGHDK and CDR2 is SYGVNS in the germline V gene. CDR3 length equals 14 residues. The CDR3 spells CASSALTGAYGYTF. The CDR3 coding sequence is TGTGCCAGCAGTGCCCTTACAGGGGCCTATGGCTACACCTTC.

The chain couples TRBV4-3 to TRBJ1-5; the D gene is possibly TRBD1 (5 bases). Germline values: CDR1 LGHNA, CDR2 YSLEER. V dropped 0 bases and J dropped 3 bases, with 18 bases sitting between them. The CDR3 contains 18 residues. The CDR3 sequence is CASSQDPGTFDSNQPQHF. The CDR3 bases are TGCGCCAGCAGCCAAGATCCCGGGACGTTTGACTCCAATCAGCCCCAGCATTTT.

This clone has only a few counts. The chain carries TRBV7-2 and TRBJ2-4; 7 nucleotides align to TRBD1. J lost 5 bases, V lost 6 bases, and 16 bases had no gene match. This CDR3 has 17 residues. Germline lookup yields CDR1 SGHTA and CDR2 FQGNSA. The CDR3 loop is CASRPQGTRTGENIQYF. DNA for the CDR3: TGTGCCAGCAGACCGCAGGGGACCAGGACAGGTGAAAACATTCAGTACTTC.

J is TRBJ2-1 and V is TRBV6-1, with D perhaps being TRBD1 or TRBD2 (6 bases each). The CDR3 covers 13 residues. Germline loops: CDR1 MNHNS, CDR2 SASEGT. Trimming cost V 4 bases and J 7 bases, with 11 bases left between them. The DNA for the CDR3 is TGTGCCAGCAGTGTTGGGGGGCGGAATGAGCAGTTCTTC. This gives the protein CASSVGGRNEQFF.

In this sample, this clone turned up a few times. The J gene is TRBJ1-6, the V gene TRBV7-8, with a weak D call TRBD1 (5 bases). This CDR3 comprises 17 residues. Germline lookup yields CDR1 SGHVS and CDR2 FQNEAQ. Trimming took 1 base from V and 10 from J, leaving 20 bases between them. Here the CDR3 DNA reads TGTGCCAGCAGCTTAGTATCCCCAGGGAGGATTGACTCACCCCTCCACTTT. It encodes CASSLVSPGRIDSPLHF.

This clone has only a few counts. The chain combines TRBV6-5 with TRBJ1-5; D possibly corresponds to TRBD1 (5 bases). Germline-derived CDR1 and CDR2 are MNHEY and SVGAGI. The CDR3 is made up of 14 amino acids. Trimming cost V 5 bases and J 7 bases, with 15 bases left between them. The CDR3 sequence is CASSRAGVGQPQHF. The DNA of the CDR3 is TGTGCCAGCAGTCGAGCGGGGGTTGGGCAGCCCCAGCATTTT.

This clone was observed many times. The chain uses TRBV7-9 and TRBJ2-1; 10 bases map to TRBD2. The CDR3 is made up of 14 amino acids. V shed 5 bases and J 6 bases; nucleotides not matched to a gene: 4. Germline-derived CDR1 and CDR2 are SEHNR and FQNEAQ (reference sequence). The CDR3 sequence: CASSRTSGLNEQFF. CDR3 DNA: TGTGCCAGCAGCCGGACTAGCGGCCTCAATGAGCAGTTCTTC.

The V and J genes are TRBV5-6 and TRBJ2-7; D gene unclear. Germline V lookup: CDR1 SGHDT, CDR2 YYEEEE. Trimming cost V 0 bases and J 4 bases, with 2 bases left between them. The CDR3 consists of 11 residues. In DNA, the CDR3 is TGTGCCAGCAGCTTGGGTTACGAGCAGTACTTC. Translated: CASSLGYEQYF. Full variable domain (outside the CDR3, taken from reference TRBV5-6 and TRBJ2-7): DAGVTQSPTHLIKTRGQQVTLRCSPKSGHDTVSWYQQALGQGPQFIFQYYEEEERQRGNFPDRFSGHQFPNYSSELNVNALLLGDSALYLCASSLGYEQYFGPGTRLTVT.

V is TRBV29-1 and J is TRBJ1-1; maybe TRBD1 (5 bases). CDR3 length: 13 residues. Trimming removed 4 bases from V and 7 bases from J, with 16 bases in between. Per the germline V gene, CDR1 is SQVTM and CDR2 is ANQGSEA. The CDR3 spells CSVAQGYRSEAFF. The CDR3 bases are TGCAGCGTTGCTCAGGGTTACAGAAGTGAAGCTTTCTTT. The variable domain in full, completed from reference TRBV29-1 and TRBJ1-1, reads SAVISQKPSRDICQRGTSLTIQCQVDSQVTMMFWYRQQPGQSLTLIATANQGSEATYESGFVIDKFPISRPNLTFSTLTVSNMSPEDSSIYLCSVAQGYRSEAFFGQGTRLTVV.

The chain recombines TRBV5-4 with TRBJ1-2; 7 positions agree with TRBD1. The CDR3 consists of 17 residues. Unmatched junction bases numbered 11, after V lost 3 bases and J lost 0 bases. Germline-derived CDR1 and CDR2 are SGHNT and YYREEE (reference sequence). The CDR3 nucleotides read TGTGCCAGCAGCTCCTTACAGGGGTCCTACACTAACTATGGCTACACCTTC. Protein: CASSSLQGSYTNYGYTF.

This clone has at least ten counts. The J gene is TRBJ2-5, the V gene TRBV7-9; D ambiguous. Trimming took 11 bases from V and 5 from J, leaving 9 bases between them. Germline V lookup: CDR1 SEHNR, CDR2 FQNEAQ (reference sequence). This CDR3 spans 10 amino acids. The CDR3 bases are TGTGCCTCGGGCTATGAGACCCAGTACTTC. Amino acids: CASGYETQYF. The complete variable domain, with remaining parts taken from reference TRBV7-9 and TRBJ2-5, reads DTGVSQNPRHKITKRGQNVTFRCDPISEHNRLYWYRQTLGQGPEFLTYFQNEAQLEKSRLLSDRFSAERPKGSFSTLEIQRTEQGDSAMYLCASGYETQYFGPGTRLLVL.

This clone was detected only a few times. The J gene is TRBJ1-1, the V gene TRBV4-1; tentative D call: TRBD1 (5 bases). The ends were cut back, 4 bases at V and 1 base at J, with 13 bases in the middle. Germline lookup yields CDR1 MGHRA and CDR2 YSYEKL. CDR3 length equals 15 residues. The CDR3 is CASSPHWTRNTEAFF. The CDR3 DNA sequence: TGCGCCAGCAGCCCCCATTGGACAAGGAACACTGAAGCTTTCTTT.

A few counts support this clone. The CDR3 sequence is CASSPQGSHTYNEQFF. As DNA, the CDR3 is TGTGCCAGCAGCCCCCAGGGGTCACATACATACAATGAGCAGTTCTTC. The J gene is TRBJ2-1, the V gene TRBV21-1; the listed D gene, TRBD1, was not tested against the DNA. TRBV21-1 is an annotated pseudogene. The CDR3 covers 16 residues.

V gene TRBV28 combines with J gene TRBJ2-4; the D call may be TRBD1 or TRBD2 (6 bases each). The CDR3 consists of 16 residues. Trimming took off 6 bases at V and 1 base at J, with 16 bases between the two ends. Germline V CDR1 and CDR2: MDHEN, SYDVKM. CDR3 region: CASSLGGAGAKNIQYF. CDR3 in DNA: TGTGCCAGCAGCTTGGGGGGCGCAGGGGCCAAAAACATTCAGTACTTC.

This chain links TRBV7-2 with TRBJ1-2; the match to TRBD1 covers 7 bases. V gave up 6 bases and J gave up 7 bases; unmatched junction bases: 11. The germline CDR1 and CDR2 sequences are SGHTA and FQGNSA. The CDR3 is 14 residues long. The CDR3 here is CASSFDRENSGYTF. The CDR3 DNA sequence: TGTGCCAGCAGTTTCGACAGGGAGAATAGTGGCTACACCTTC.

This clone was seen at least ten times. The chain has TRBV28 and TRBJ1-2; 7 bases align to TRBD1. The CDR3 sequence is 13 residues long. V was pared by 6 bases and J by 4 bases, with 5 bases of the junction left unmatched. CDR1 is MDHEN, CDR2 SYDVKM, per germline. CDR3 DNA: TGTGCCAGCAGGGGACAGCTTTTCTATGGCTACACCTTC. It encodes CASRGQLFYGYTF.

This clone was seen repeatedly, ten times or more. The chain links TRBV27 to TRBJ1-6, with TRBD1 as a possible D gene (5 bases). With 4 bases removed from V and 9 bases from J, the gap between germline ends came to 16 bases. The germline V gene has CDR1 MNHEY and CDR2 SMNVEV (reference sequence). The CDR3 runs 15 residues. CDR3: CASSYLGGSGSPLHF. CDR3 nucleotides: TGTGCCAGCAGTTATCTGGGGGGTTCAGGTTCACCCCTCCACTTT.

The chain joins TRBV30 to TRBJ2-3; 9 positions agree with TRBD2. Looked up from germline, CDR1 is GTSNPN and CDR2 is SVGIG (reference sequence). CDR3 length: 17 amino acids. V trimming: 7 bases; J trimming: 1 base; junction bases outside the gene matches: 15. The CDR3 sequence: CASHGGVAGDGTDTQYF. The CDR3 nucleotides are TGTGCCTCCCACGGGGGCGTAGCGGGAGACGGCACAGATACGCAGTATTTT.

The chain links TRBV15 to TRBJ2-5, with 10 bases that match TRBD2. The ends lost 0 bases at V and 8 bases at J; junction bases unmatched: 6. Per germline, CDR1 LNHNV and CDR2 YYDKDF (reference sequence). This CDR3 comprises 15 residues. The CDR3 coding sequence is TGTGCCACCAGCAGAGATGCTAGCGGGAGTGGAACCCAGTACTTC. Amino acid sequence: CATSRDASGSGTQYF.

V usage is TRBV4-1 and J usage is TRBJ2-3; D might be TRBD1 or TRBD2, each matching 6 bases. This CDR3 contains 16 residues. CDR1 is MGHRA and CDR2 is YSYEKL in the germline V gene. V lost 0 bases to trimming and J lost 2 bases, with 12 bases between them. The CDR3 nucleotides read TGCGCCAGCAGCCAAGAGAGACGGGGGCCCACAGATACGCAGTATTTT. It is translated as CASSQERRGPTDTQYF.

This clone was detected many times. V and J are TRBV15 and TRBJ2-5; a weak D match, TRBD1 (5 bases). Germline V CDR1 and CDR2: LNHNV, YYDKDF (reference sequence). The CDR3 loop spans 15 amino acids. Trimming left V 4 bases short and J 2 bases short, with 14 bases between. In nucleotides, the CDR3 is TGTGCCACCAGCAAAGAAGACAGATCTCAAGAGACCCAGTACTTC. It translates to CATSKEDRSQETQYF.

This clone has a handful of counts. The chain has TRBV19 and TRBJ1-1, with no clear D. V shed 5 bases and J shed 5 bases, with 18 bases lying between them. Germline V lookup: CDR1 LNHDA, CDR2 SQIVND (reference sequence). The CDR3 runs 15 residues. This chain's CDR3 is CASSSRTDARTEAFF. In DNA form, the CDR3 reads TGTGCCAGTAGTTCGAGGACGGACGCAAGGACTGAAGCTTTCTTT.

Only a few counts were recorded for this clone. The V and J genes are TRBV7-2 and TRBJ1-5; unclear D gene. The CDR3 is 13 amino acids. V shed 0 bases and J shed 4 bases, with 4 bases lying between them. Germline CDR1 and CDR2: SGHTA and FQGNSA. CDR3 amino acids: CASSLAWNQPQHF. CDR3 bases: TGTGCCAGCAGCTTAGCTTGGAATCAGCCCCAGCATTTT. Full variable domain (rest looked up from reference TRBV7-2 and TRBJ1-5): GAGVSQSPSNKVTEKGKDVELRCDPISGHTALYWYRQSLGQGLEFLIYFQGNSAPDKSGLPSDRFSAERTGGSVSTLTIQRTQQEDSAVYLCASSLAWNQPQHFGDGTRLSIL.

The genes are TRBV7-7 and TRBJ2-1, with TRBD1 as a possible D gene (5 bases). The length of the CDR3 is 13 residues. Per germline, CDR1 SSHAT and CDR2 FNYEAQ (reference sequence). Trimming removed 2 bases from V and 4 bases from J, with 6 bases in between. For the CDR3, the DNA is TGTGCCAGCAGCTTATCAGGGTACAATGAGCAGTTCTTC. Encoded protein: CASSLSGYNEQFF.

The chain employs TRBV27 and TRBJ2-5, with D perhaps matching TRBD2 (6 bases). Trimming pared 5 bases from V and 11 bases from J, leaving 21 bases between. The CDR3 covers 14 residues. Looked up from germline, CDR1 is MNHEY and CDR2 is SMNVEV (reference sequence). The CDR3, as DNA: TGTGCCAGCAGTCCCGCCGGGACTTTAAGGGAGCAGTACTTC. Protein product: CASSPAGTLREQYF.

This clone was picked up a small number of times. The chain has TRBV7-9 and TRBJ1-2; D remains ambiguous. In germline, CDR1 is SEHNR, CDR2 FQNEAQ (reference sequence). The V end was cut by 2 bases, the J end by 4 bases, with 8 bases between. The CDR3 totals 13 residues. For the CDR3, the DNA is TGTGCCAGCAGCTTACCCACGTCCTATGGCTACACCTTC. This sequence encodes CASSLPTSYGYTF.

This clone was counted only a few times. The chain couples TRBV20-1 to TRBJ1-3; D is possibly TRBD1 (5 bases). Germline lookup yields CDR1 DFQATT and CDR2 SNEGSKA (reference sequence). The CDR3 runs to 11 residues. The CDR3 is CTGTRGNTIYF. CDR3 nucleotide sequence: TGCACCGGGACCCGGGGGAACACCATATATTTT.